Following are 27 T cell receptor beta chains from one sample sequenced in a study of T cell responses to AZD1222 COVID-19 vaccine. Sequencing was performed with immunoSEQ multiplex PCR; in TCRdb, only in-frame clones are kept and a portion is missing. The repertoire includes 150,000 to 180,000 clones, roughly 90% of them detected once, and approximately 19% sits in the top ten. Sequenced material: peripheral blood, taken on day 0 of AZD1222 vaccination. The receptors come from an adult in good health.

The chain couples TRBV5-4 to TRBJ1-6; weak D call: TRBD1 (5 bases). CDR1 and CDR2 from the germline V gene are SGHNT and YYREEE (reference sequence). Trimming stripped 4 bases from V and 5 bases from J, with 13 bases between. The length of the CDR3 is 15 residues. DNA of the CDR3: TGTGCCAGCAGCCCTTCCCAGGGAAATAATTCACCCCTCCACTTT. Protein: CASSPSQGNNSPLHF.

J is TRBJ2-7 and V is TRBV27, with TRBD1 matching over 9 bases. The V gene end was trimmed by 5 bases and the J gene end by 5 bases; junction bases not matched to a gene: 7. The germline CDR1 and CDR2 sequences are MNHEY and SMNVEV (reference sequence). The CDR3 extends over 14 amino acids. The CDR3 region has the DNA TGTGCCAGCAGTCCCTGGGACAGGGTGAACGAGCAGTACTTC. Residues: CASSPWDRVNEQYF.

The chain carries TRBV7-2 and TRBJ1-4, with D possibly being TRBD1 (5 bases). V was shortened by 1 base and J by 2 bases, with 11 bases between the two germline ends. The CDR3 contains 16 residues. Germline V lookup: CDR1 SGHTA, CDR2 FQGNSA. The CDR3 protein is CASSLGSGPTNEKLFF. The CDR3 DNA reads as TGTGCCAGCAGCTTAGGTTCAGGGCCTACTAATGAAAAACTGTTTTTT.

The V gene is TRBV28, the J gene TRBJ1-2; D is unresolved. CDR1 and CDR2 from the germline V gene are MDHEN and SYDVKM. This CDR3 contains 12 residues. V was cut by 6 bases and J by 8 bases, with 13 bases left in between. The CDR3 DNA follows: TGTGCCAGCAGGACGTCGGTCGGAGGCTACACCTTC. It encodes CASRTSVGGYTF.

The chain couples TRBV28 to TRBJ1-3; D is unresolved. V was shortened by 2 bases and J by 0 bases, with 5 bases between the two germline ends. Germline V gene sequence: CDR1 MDHEN, CDR2 SYDVKM. The length of the CDR3 is 14 residues. This CDR3 is CASSLRSSGNTIYF. The CDR3 DNA reads TGTGCCAGCAGTTTAAGGTCCTCTGGAAACACCATATATTTT.

This chain uses TRBV11-2 with TRBJ1-1, with D hard to call. CDR3 length: 14 amino acids. With 5 bases removed from V and 11 bases from J, the gap between germline ends came to 21 bases. Germline V CDR1 and CDR2: SGHAT, FQNNGV. The CDR3 is CASSPVPITFGAFF. CDR3 in DNA: TGTGCCAGCAGCCCCGTTCCGATCACCTTTGGGGCTTTCTTT.

J is TRBJ1-1 and V is TRBV5-3; 11 positions match TRBD1. TRBV5-3 falls under the ORF class, with uncertain function. This CDR3 is 15 amino acids long. Germline trimming cut 4 bases from V and 5 bases from J; bases unmatched to any gene: 7. The CDR3 reads CARSIGQGARTEAFF. CDR3 sequence (DNA): TGTGCCAGAAGCATTGGACAGGGGGCGAGGACTGAAGCTTTCTTT.

The chain links TRBV29-1 to TRBJ2-7, with a weak D call TRBD2 (6 bases). The ends were cut back, 4 bases at V and 3 bases at J, with 16 bases in the middle. The CDR3 spans 14 residues. CDR1 is SQVTM, CDR2 ANQGSEA, per germline. CDR3 residues: CSVGTAYGGYEQYF. CDR3 in DNA: TGCAGCGTTGGCACGGCTTACGGGGGCTACGAGCAGTACTTC.

The V and J genes are TRBV5-1 and TRBJ1-1, with D maybe TRBD1 (5 bases). Germline CDR1 SGHRS, CDR2 YFSETQ. The CDR3 consists of 14 residues. V was clipped by 1 base and J by 4 bases, with 11 bases between them. This CDR3 is CASSLRDLFTEAFF. CDR3 nucleotide sequence: TGCGCCAGCAGCTTGAGGGACCTTTTCACTGAAGCTTTCTTT.

This clone was seen just once. The chain carries TRBV21-1 and TRBJ1-1. TRBV21-1 corresponds to a pseudogene. This CDR3 has 14 amino acids. CDR3 protein: CASSIPGTNTEAFF. In nucleotides, the CDR3 is TGTGCCAGCAGCATCCCCGGGACGAACACTGAAGCTTTCTTT.

This chain uses TRBV18 with TRBJ1-3; 7 bases map to TRBD1. The CDR3 runs 15 residues. V gave up 2 bases and J gave up 5 bases; unmatched junction bases: 6. CDR1 and CDR2 (germline): KGHSH, LQKENI. The DNA for the CDR3 is TGTGCCAGCTCACCATCCAGGGGGGGCAGAAACACCATATATTTT. Translating it yields CASSPSRGGRNTIYF.

The V gene is TRBV29-1, the J gene TRBJ2-5; TRBD2 matches at 7 bases. The CDR3 covers 13 residues. With V trimmed by 7 bases and J by 2 bases, 7 bases remained unmatched. From germline, CDR1 is SQVTM and CDR2 ANQGSEA. The CDR3 nucleotides read TGCAGCGCAGGGACTATCGTACAAGAGACCCAGTACTTC. The encoded protein is CSAGTIVQETQYF.

The chain uses TRBV19 and TRBJ2-1; 8 bases map to TRBD1. CDR3 length: 14 amino acids. Trimming took 3 bases from V and 12 from J; bases not matched to a gene: 10. Germline CDR1 is LNHDA and CDR2 is SQIVND (reference sequence). CDR3 nucleotide sequence: TGTGCCAGTAGTATCCAGACCAGACAGGGGTCGCAGTTCTTC. Translated: CASSIQTRQGSQFF.

This clone showed up just a few times. The J gene is TRBJ2-1, the V gene TRBV19, with 7 bases matching TRBD2. The CDR3 totals 16 residues. V lost 2 bases to trimming and J lost 4 bases; unmatched junction nucleotides: 8. The germline V gene has CDR1 LNHDA and CDR2 SQIVND (reference sequence). CDR3 in DNA: TGTGCCAGTAGTATATTAGAGGCGGGAGTGTACAATGAGCAGTTCTTC. Encoded protein: CASSILEAGVYNEQFF.

This clone was seen more than once but under ten times. The CDR3 DNA follows: TGTGCCAGCCTGGGCGTTTCCAAACAGTACTTC. It translates to CASLGVSKQYF. The chain carries TRBV7-2 and TRBJ2-4, with unresolved D. CDR3 size: 11 residues. Germline V CDR1 and CDR2: SGHTA, FQGNSA. The V and J ends lost 8 bases and 13 bases respectively, with 15 bases between them.

The chain carries TRBV6-5 and TRBJ2-3; no definite D call. CDR3 size: 12 residues. V was pared by 6 bases and J by 6 bases, with 10 bases between. Germline-derived CDR1 and CDR2 are MNHEY and SVGAGI. The CDR3 region has the DNA TGTGCCAGCAGGGGGTACACGGATACGCAGTATTTT. Amino acid sequence: CASRGYTDTQYF.

The rearrangement joins TRBV19 to TRBJ2-1; 10 nucleotides align to TRBD2. The germline CDR1 and CDR2 sequences are LNHDA and SQIVND (reference sequence). The CDR3 has 14 residues. V shed 7 bases, J shed 1 base, and the junction held 1 base outside the gene matches. CDR3 residues: CASIAGGSYNEQFF. CDR3 bases: TGTGCCAGTATAGCGGGGGGATCCTACAATGAGCAGTTCTTC.

The chain links TRBV7-9 to TRBJ2-7, with a possible D match to TRBD1 (5 bases). Looked up from germline, CDR1 is SEHNR and CDR2 is FQNEAQ (reference sequence). With 1 base removed from V and 3 bases from J, the gap between germline ends came to 16 bases. The CDR3 covers 16 residues. DNA of the CDR3: TGTGCCAGCAGCTTAGGGGGCGGCTCAGCCGGCTACGAGCAGTACTTC. Translated, it gives CASSLGGGSAGYEQYF. Supplemented by reference TRBV7-9 and TRBJ2-7, the full variable domain reads DTGVSQNPRHKITKRGQNVTFRCDPISEHNRLYWYRQTLGQGPEFLTYFQNEAQLEKSRLLSDRFSAERPKGSFSTLEIQRTEQGDSAMYLCASSLGGGSAGYEQYFGPGTRLTVT.

V is TRBV28 and J is TRBJ1-3; no clear D. Germline values: CDR1 MDHEN, CDR2 SYDVKM. V was shortened by 2 bases and J by 2 bases, with 13 bases between the two germline ends. The CDR3 runs to 16 residues. This CDR3 reads CASSLQLRITGNTIYF. For the CDR3, the DNA is TGTGCCAGCAGTTTACAATTGAGAATTACTGGAAACACCATATATTTT.

This chain joins TRBV7-3 and TRBJ1-2, with D maybe TRBD1 (6 bases). Trimming cost V 5 bases and J 3 bases, with 16 bases left between them. Looked up from germline, CDR1 is SGHTA and CDR2 is FQGTGA. This CDR3 has 15 residues. CDR3 DNA sequence: TGTGCCAGCAGCCCAACCCAGGGGATGGACTATGGCTACACCTTC. This encodes CASSPTQGMDYGYTF.

The V gene is TRBV12-3 or TRBV12-4, the J gene TRBJ1-4, with 7 bases that match TRBD1. V lost 3 bases to trimming and J lost 7 bases; unmatched junction nucleotides: 2. This CDR3 has 13 residues. DNA of the CDR3: TGTGCCAGCAGTTTGACAGGGTTTGAAAAACTGTTTTTT. The encoded protein is CASSLTGFEKLFF.

The table lists this clone with a count of one. One end of the junction does not line up with germline, which may come from a read error. CDR3 loop: CASSLRQGSYNEQFF. The DNA for the CDR3 is TGTGCTAGCAGCCTACGACAGGGAAGCTACAATGAGCAGTTCTTC. The rearrangement links TRBV7-7 to TRBJ2-1; TRBD1 matches at 7 bases. The CDR3 loop spans 15 amino acids. The germline CDR1 and CDR2 sequences are SSHAT and FNYEAQ (reference sequence).

The chain joins TRBV3-1 (or the pseudogene TRBV3-2) to TRBJ2-2; maybe TRBD2 (5 bases). The CDR3 spans 16 residues. V shed 4 bases and J shed 3 bases, with 15 bases lying between them. Germline V CDR1 and CDR2: LGHDT, YNNKEL (reference sequence). This CDR3 reads CASSLQLSDHTGELFF. The CDR3 region has the DNA TGTGCCAGCAGCCTTCAACTTAGCGACCACACCGGGGAGCTGTTTTTT.

The chain couples TRBV27 to TRBJ1-5; no clear D. Germline values: CDR1 MNHEY, CDR2 SMNVEV (reference sequence). Trimming cost V 0 bases and J 4 bases, with 16 bases left between them. The length of the CDR3 is 17 residues. The CDR3 loop is CASSLSAWRADNQPQHF. The CDR3 coding sequence is TGTGCCAGCAGTTTATCCGCCTGGAGGGCGGATAATCAGCCCCAGCATTTT.

The chain has TRBV12-3 or TRBV12-4 and TRBJ2-7; D possibly matches TRBD1 or TRBD2 (6 bases each). The CDR3 consists of 13 residues. Trimming left V 5 bases short and J 11 bases short, with 19 bases between. This CDR3 is CASSQQPYREEYF. The CDR3 nucleotides read TGTGCCAGCAGTCAACAGCCTTACAGGGAGGAGTACTTC.

The V gene is TRBV25-1, the J gene TRBJ2-7; TRBD1 matches 9 bases. This CDR3 comprises 16 residues. V gave up 6 bases and J gave up 1 base; unmatched junction bases: 10. Looked up from germline, CDR1 is MGHDK and CDR2 is SYGVNS. Here the CDR3 DNA reads TGTGCCAGCAGAGCAGGGACAGGGTCGATTTCCTACGAGCAGTACTTC. This translates into CASRAGTGSISYEQYF.

As concerns this clone: An end of the junction differs from the germline gene, which may be a read error. This chain links TRBV7-9 with TRBJ2-3; D is possibly TRBD1 (6 bases). This CDR3 spans 12 amino acids. Per germline, CDR1 SEHNR and CDR2 FQNEAQ (reference sequence). CDR3 sequence: CASSPLTGTQYF. DNA for the CDR3: TGTGCCAGCAGCCCCCTGACAGGTACGCAGTATTTT.